These T cell receptor beta chains were read from a single sample in a study of shared clonotypes between healthy human individuals. The repertoire was sequenced with immunoSEQ multiplex PCR; TCRdb's copy has only in-frame clones and lacks some. This sample carries roughly 520,000 clones, about 96% of them seen once, and the ten largest clones take about 0.068%. Sequenced sample: naive CD4+ T cells sorted from blood. The receptors here all came from a woman in her 30s in good health. The CDR3 runs from the conserved cysteine through the conserved F or W. A D gene is named only where the DNA matches it firmly. For some rows the clone size is stated as once, few or many, or as a class when expanded; others skip it.

J gene | D gene | clone size | V gene | CDR3 protein | CDR3 DNA
TRBJ1-1 | TRBD1 | - | TRBV5-1 | CASSPPTDRALAEAFF | TGCGCCAGCAGCCCGCCCACCGACAGGGCCCTGGCTGAAGCTTTCTTT
TRBJ2-7 | - | few | TRBV5-1 | CASSFQQPYEQYF | TGCGCCAGCAGCTTTCAGCAGCCATACGAGCAGTACTTC
TRBJ2-7 | TRBD1 | - | TRBV2 | CASSEDRGPPYEQYF | TGTGCCAGCAGTGAGGACAGGGGACCACCCTACGAGCAGTACTTC
TRBJ2-5 | TRBD1 | - | TRBV15 | CATSRGGQGGETQYF | TGTGCCACCAGCAGAGGGGGACAGGGGGGAGAGACCCAGTACTTC
TRBJ2-1 | TRBD1 | - | TRBV6-5 | CASSYSRGTGYNEQFF | TGTGCCAGCAGTTACTCGAGAGGGACAGGGTACAATGAGCAGTTCTTC
TRBJ1-5 | - | - | TRBV20-1 | CSVKNQPQHF | TGCAGTGTTAAGAATCAGCCCCAGCATTTT
TRBJ1-4 | TRBD1 | - | TRBV2 | CASRETGSVSNEKLFF | TGTGCCAGCAGAGAGACAGGGTCTGTCTCTAATGAAAAACTGTTTTTT
TRBJ2-2 | - | - | TRBV6-1 | CASRTLYTGELFF | TGTGCCAGCAGAACACTATACACCGGGGAGCTGTTTTTT
TRBJ1-5 | TRBD1 | - | TRBV23-1 | CASSHPSRGLVQHF | TGCGCCAGCAGTCATCCCTCGAGGGGGCTGGTCCAGCATTTT
TRBJ2-6 | - | - | TRBV5-1 | CASSWVSLGANVLTF | TGCGCCAGCAGCTGGGTCTCGCTTGGGGCCAACGTCCTGACTTTC
TRBJ2-7 | - | once | TRBV6-1 | CASSEALPGIEQYF | TGTGCCAGCAGTGAAGCGCTTCCAGGAATTGAGCAGTACTTC
TRBJ1-2 | TRBD1 | - | TRBV6-4 | CATDPRDRHGNYGYTF | TGTGCCACCGACCCCAGGGACAGGCACGGTAACTATGGCTACACCTTC
TRBJ1-5 | - | - | TRBV7-2 | CASSLSGVQPQHF | TGTGCCAGCAGTCTCTCCGGGGTTCAGCCCCAGCATTTT
TRBJ2-5 | - | - | TRBV20-1 | CSAGLPETQYF | TGCAGTGCTGGGCTACCAGAGACCCAGTACTTC
TRBJ2-3 | TRBD2 | - | TRBV5-1 | CASSLGSAGLAGGPTDTQYF | TGCGCCAGCAGCTTGGGATCGGCGGGTCTAGCGGGAGGACCCACAGATACGCAGTATTTT
TRBJ2-3 | TRBD2 | - | TRBV29-1 | CSVDKGGDTQYF | TGCAGCGTTGATAAGGGAGGGGATACGCAGTATTTT
TRBJ1-5 | - | few | TRBV28 | CATWDSGSGNQPQHF | TGTGCCACATGGGACTCAGGATCGGGCAATCAGCCCCAGCATTTT
TRBJ2-7 | - | few | TRBV7-9 | CASSAWTDTYEQYF | TGTGCCAGCAGCGCCTGGACAGACACCTACGAGCAGTACTTC
TRBJ1-5 | - | - | TRBV19 | CASSIGQVENQPQHF | TGTGCCAGTAGTATAGGTCAAGTAGAGAATCAGCCCCAGCATTTT
TRBJ2-5 | TRBD2 | - | TRBV28 | CATRAGGRETQYF | TGTGCCACCCGAGCGGGAGGGCGGGAGACCCAGTACTTC
TRBJ2-7 | - | - | TRBV4-1 | CASSQTGREQYF | TGCGCCAGCAGTCAGACAGGACGAGAGCAGTACTTC
TRBJ2-4 | - | - | TRBV18 | CASSPLAGVIQYF | TGTGCCAGCTCACCATTGGCAGGGGTCATTCAGTACTTC
TRBJ2-7 | - | - | TRBV29-1 | CSVVSTTPTYEQYF | TGCAGCGTTGTGAGCACTACCCCCACCTACGAGCAGTACTTC
TRBJ2-1 | TRBD2 | - | TRBV7-7 | CASSPAGSNEQFF | TGTGCCAGCAGCCCAGCGGGAAGCAATGAGCAGTTCTTC
TRBJ2-1 | TRBD2 | - | TRBV25-1 | CASSERAGEAYNEQFF | TGTGCCAGCAGCGAAAGAGCGGGAGAGGCGTACAATGAGCAGTTCTTC
TRBJ2-7 | - | - | TRBV5-1 | CASSLVYSDEQYF | TGCGCCAGCAGCTTGGTCTACTCAGACGAGCAGTACTTC
TRBJ2-5 | - | - | TRBV4-1 | CASSQSGTWETQYF | TGCGCCAGCAGCCAATCCGGGACTTGGGAGACCCAGTACTTC
TRBJ1-1 | - | - | TRBV28 | CASSLDRNTEAFF | TGTGCCAGCAGTCTTGACAGGAACACTGAAGCTTTCTTT
TRBJ2-1 | TRBD2 | - | TRBV5-1 | CASSLAGLAGTGEQFF | TGCGCCAGCAGCTTGGCGGGACTAGCGGGTACAGGAGAGCAGTTCTTC
TRBJ2-7 | TRBD2 | - | TRBV28 | CASSLAGGPYEQYF | TGTGCCAGCAGTTTGGCGGGAGGGCCCTACGAGCAGTACTTC
TRBJ2-5 | - | once | TRBV10-3 | CAISEGGSETQYF | TGTGCCATCAGTGAAGGGGGTTCCGAGACCCAGTACTTC
TRBJ2-1 | TRBD2 | - | TRBV7-9 | CASSLVAGGDNEQFF | TGTGCCAGCAGCTTAGTAGCGGGAGGCGACAATGAGCAGTTCTTC
TRBJ1-1 | - | - | TRBV15 | CATSRGGQGNTEAFF | TGTGCCACCAGCAGAGGTGGGCAGGGGAACACTGAAGCTTTCTTT
TRBJ1-1 | - | - | TRBV18 | CASQNLPRANTEAFF | TGTGCCAGCCAAAACCTACCCAGGGCGAACACTGAAGCTTTCTTT
TRBJ1-4 | - | - | TRBV7-2 | CASSYLGEEKLFF | TGTGCCAGCAGCTACCTGGGGGAAGAAAAACTGTTTTTT
TRBJ1-1 | - | - | TRBV28 | CASRPEEMNTEAFF | TGTGCCAGCAGACCCGAAGAAATGAACACTGAAGCTTTCTTT
TRBJ1-1 | - | - | TRBV5-6 | CASSSRDRTEAFF | TGTGCCAGCAGCTCCCGGGACCGCACTGAAGCTTTCTTT
TRBJ1-3 | TRBD1 | - | TRBV15 | CATSRDDRGISGNTIYF | TGTGCCACCAGCAGAGACGACAGGGGAATCTCTGGAAACACCATATATTTT
TRBJ2-7 | TRBD1 | - | TRBV7-2 | CASSFRDRGSEQYF | TGTGCCAGCAGCTTCCGGGACAGGGGATCCGAGCAGTACTTC
TRBJ2-5 | TRBD2 | - | TRBV5-1 | CASSLGTSGSLETQYF | TGCGCCAGCAGCTTGGGGACTAGCGGCTCGTTGGAGACCCAGTACTTC
TRBJ2-2 | TRBD1 | - | TRBV28 | CASRTDRLSTGELFF | TGTGCCAGCAGGACGGACAGGCTTAGCACCGGGGAGCTGTTTTTT
TRBJ2-5 | - | - | TRBV29-1 | CSVESRGETQYF | TGCAGCGTTGAAAGTCGAGGGGAGACCCAGTACTTC